A selection of T cell receptor beta chains follows, all from one sample in a study of T cell responses to AZD1222 COVID-19 vaccine. TCRdb's copy holds only in-frame clones and misses some; the assay was immunoSEQ multiplex PCR. The repertoire has roughly 140,000 clones, approximately 89% of them found once; the top ten carry 2% to 2.5%. The specimen was peripheral blood, collected on day 0 of AZD1222 vaccination. The receptors stem from an adult in good health. CDR3s include the opening cysteine and the closing phenylalanine or tryptophan. A D gene is named only where the DNA matches it firmly.

V: TRBV5-1
D: .
J: TRBJ1-2
DNA: TGCGCCAGCAGTTCCGGCGGGGGCGGCTATGGCTACACCTTC
CDR3: CASSSGGGGYGYTF

V: TRBV9
D: TRBD2
J: TRBJ2-7
DNA: TGTGCCAGCAGCGCCTTAGCGGGAGGAATATACGAGCAGTACTTC
CDR3: CASSALAGGIYEQYF

V: TRBV4-3
D: .
J: TRBJ2-1
DNA: TGCGCCAGCAGCCCACATAATCAGGCGGGTTTCTCCTACAATGAGCAGTTCTTC
CDR3: CASSPHNQAGFSYNEQFF

V: TRBV20-1
D: .
J: TRBJ1-1
DNA: TGCAGTGCTAGTGACGTCTTGCGCGAAGCTTTCTTT
CDR3: CSASDVLREAFF

V: TRBV5-8
D: .
J: TRBJ1-5
DNA: TGTGCCAGCAGCTTGGGGAATCAGCCCCAGCATTTT
CDR3: CASSLGNQPQHF

V: TRBV21-1
D: .
J: TRBJ2-1
DNA: TGTGCCAGCAACCCCGTCGGACCGGAGGACTACAATGAGCAGTTCTTC
CDR3: CASNPVGPEDYNEQFF

V: TRBV28
D: .
J: TRBJ2-1
DNA: TGTGCCAGCAGCCCAGGGGGGTCCTACAATGAGCAGTTCTTC
CDR3: CASSPGGSYNEQFF

V: TRBV5-1
D: TRBD1
J: TRBJ1-3
DNA: TGCGCCAGCAGCCCGCGGGACAGCACTTTCAGGAACACCATATATTTT
CDR3: CASSPRDSTFRNTIYF

V: TRBV27
D: TRBD1
J: TRBJ1-1
DNA: TGTGCCAGCAGGACTCACCACAGGGGGCGAGGGGAAGCTTTCTTT
CDR3: CASRTHHRGRGEAFF

V: TRBV11-2
D: .
J: TRBJ1-4
DNA: TGTGCCAGCAGCCACATGGATCGGGGGTCTCCAGTTGAGGAACTGTTTTTT
CDR3: CASSHMDRGSPVEELFF

V: TRBV11-3
D: TRBD2
J: TRBJ2-3
DNA: TGTGCCAGCAGCTTAGATTGGGAGGGCGGCACAGATACGCAGTATTTT
CDR3: CASSLDWEGGTDTQYF

V: TRBV18
D: .
J: TRBJ1-6
DNA: TGTGCCAGCTCACCGGGGTTCAATTCACCCCTCCACTTT
CDR3: CASSPGFNSPLHF

V: TRBV27
D: .
J: TRBJ1-6
DNA: TGTGCCAGCAGTTTGGGGGGGGCCTACTATAATTCACCCCTCCACTTT
CDR3: CASSLGGAYYNSPLHF

V: TRBV28
D: .
J: TRBJ1-6
DNA: TGTGCCAGCAGTTACAGGTTCCTTAGCTCCTATAATTCACCCCTCCACTTT
CDR3: CASSYRFLSSYNSPLHF